This T cell receptor beta chain was sequenced during a study of regulatory T cells in long-lasting Graves disease. On the study more broadly: Treatment with antithyroid drugs for over 5 years, together with positive TSH receptor antibodies, meant persistent Graves' disease.

iRepertoire HTBI primers and Arm-PCR of CDR3 regions built TCR beta libraries. TCRdb re-analysed the multiplex PCR reads in MiXCR, keeping a single row per CDR3 protein. This sample yields about 460,000 distinct CDR3 sequences, of which about 22% are seen a single time; about an eighth belongs to the top ten. The time point here: persistent/refractory GD, antithyroid drugs over 5 years with positive TRAb. The TCR library was prepared using RNA isolated from PBMCs. In each case, Graves' disease was diagnosed per American Thyroid Association guidelines. Patient provenance is recorded as an endocrinology department in Xi'an, China. J gave up 2 bases and V 0 bases, and 11 bases lay outside the gene matches. This CDR3 comprises 17 residues. The V gene's germline CDR1 is DFQATT and CDR2 SNEGSKA (reference sequence).

The sequence came from a female donor with Graves disease. This chain links TRBV20-1 with TRBJ2-7, with 9 bases aligning to TRBD2. The source material was peripheral blood mononuclear cells (PBMCs), sampled when the disease was refractory, from a patient treated with antithyroid drugs. As DNA, the CDR3 is TGCAGTGCTAGAGATCAGAGCGGGAGGTCGGGAGCCTACGAGCAGTACTTC. It specifies CSARDQSGRSGAYEQYF.